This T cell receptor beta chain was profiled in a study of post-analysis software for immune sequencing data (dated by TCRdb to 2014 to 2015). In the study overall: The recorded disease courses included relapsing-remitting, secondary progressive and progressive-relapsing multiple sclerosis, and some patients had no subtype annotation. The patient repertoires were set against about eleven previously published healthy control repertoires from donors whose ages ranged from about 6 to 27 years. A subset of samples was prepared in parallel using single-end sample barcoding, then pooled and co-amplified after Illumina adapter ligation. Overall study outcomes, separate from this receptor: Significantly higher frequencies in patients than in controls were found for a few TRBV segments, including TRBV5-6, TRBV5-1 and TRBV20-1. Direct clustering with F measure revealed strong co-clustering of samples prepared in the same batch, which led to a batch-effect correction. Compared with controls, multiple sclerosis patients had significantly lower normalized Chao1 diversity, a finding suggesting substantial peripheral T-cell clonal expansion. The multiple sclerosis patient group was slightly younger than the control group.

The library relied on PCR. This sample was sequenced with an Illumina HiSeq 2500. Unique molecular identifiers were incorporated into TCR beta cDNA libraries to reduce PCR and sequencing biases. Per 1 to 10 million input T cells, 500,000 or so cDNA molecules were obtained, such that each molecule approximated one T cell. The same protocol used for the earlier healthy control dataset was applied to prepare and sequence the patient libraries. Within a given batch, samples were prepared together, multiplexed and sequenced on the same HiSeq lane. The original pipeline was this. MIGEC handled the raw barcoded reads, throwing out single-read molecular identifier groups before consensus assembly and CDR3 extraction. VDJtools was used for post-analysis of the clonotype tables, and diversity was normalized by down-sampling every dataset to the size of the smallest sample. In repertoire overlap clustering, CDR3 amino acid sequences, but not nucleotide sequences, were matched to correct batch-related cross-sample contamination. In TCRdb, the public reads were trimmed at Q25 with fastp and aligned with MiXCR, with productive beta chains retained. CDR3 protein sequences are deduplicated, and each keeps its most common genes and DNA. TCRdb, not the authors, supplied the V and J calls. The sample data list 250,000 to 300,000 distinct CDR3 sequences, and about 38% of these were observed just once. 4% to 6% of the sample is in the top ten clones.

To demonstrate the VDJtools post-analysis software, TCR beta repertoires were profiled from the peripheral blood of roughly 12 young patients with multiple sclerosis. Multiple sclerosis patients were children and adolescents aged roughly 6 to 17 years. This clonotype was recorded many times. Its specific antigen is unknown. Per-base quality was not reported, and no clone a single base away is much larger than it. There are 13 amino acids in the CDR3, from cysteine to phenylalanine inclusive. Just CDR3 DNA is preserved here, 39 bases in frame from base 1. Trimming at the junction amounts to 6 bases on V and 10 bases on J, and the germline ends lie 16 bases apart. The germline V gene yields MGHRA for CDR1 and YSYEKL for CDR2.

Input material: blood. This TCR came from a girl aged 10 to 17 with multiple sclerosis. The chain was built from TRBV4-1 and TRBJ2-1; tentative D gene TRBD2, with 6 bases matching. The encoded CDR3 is CASRGTSGHEQFF. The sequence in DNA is TGCGCCAGCAGGGGGACTTCGGGGCACGAGCAGTTCTTC.